This T cell receptor (beta chain) appears in the sequencing data of a study of shared clonotypes between healthy human individuals. Study summary: There were three CD4 naive, three CD4 memory, two CD8 naive and one CD8 memory plates per donor.

Study observations and caveats: Four donors shared around 5.1% of their naive CD4 clonotypes.

Genomic DNA belonging to each subset was distributed in equal measure over several immunoSEQ plates. In the authors' methods: Owing to the provision of junction-only sequences devoid of quality scores by immunoSEQ, filtering differed. The assay was immunoSEQ multiplex PCR, and TCRdb's table has in-frame clones only and misses some. Clone size and the V and J calls come from that table; the DNA yielded D and trimming. The repertoire holds approximately 2.5 million clones, with roughly 92% as singletons. About this clone itself: Its specificity is not known.

The V end was cut by 4 bases, the J end by 5 bases, with 12 bases between. The CDR3 totals 12 residues. Germline V gene data show CDR1 as SQVTM and CDR2 as ANQGSEA. This receptor was obtained from a man aged 18-30 years in good health. The chain employs TRBV29-1 and TRBJ2-7, with D maybe TRBD1 (6 bases). The specimen sequenced was naive CD4+ T cells sorted from blood. This sample's subset: CD45RA+ positively selected. CDR3 nucleotides: TGCAGCGTTGGGCAGGGGTCTAACGAGCAGTACTTC. It yields the protein CSVGQGSNEQYF.